This T cell receptor (beta chain) was identified in a study of blood T cell repertoires in COVID-19. About the study: Researchers got acute and convalescent COVID-19 samples from the United States, Italy and Spain. PBMCs, B-cell-depleted T cells, or T cells provided the cDNA or gDNA that made up the material.

V dropped 0 bases and J dropped 5; count of bases not matched to a gene: 1. Germline V lookup: CDR1 SGHRS, CDR2 YFSETQ. The CDR3 runs to 14 residues. The sample holds one count of this clone. Original methodology: Amplified reference gene primers provided the basis for estimating nucleated cell counts. Clones were sequenced by immunoSEQ multiplex PCR, and TCRdb holds only the in-frame ones, with some missing. The V and J calls and the clone size are those of that table, but D and trimming were determined from the DNA. The repertoire holds around 150,000 clones, with roughly 80% as singletons. J is TRBJ2-5 and V is TRBV5-1; TRBD1 matches 10 bases. The sample was peripheral blood. This receptor was obtained from a woman older than 75 with acute or convalescent COVID-19. CDR3 in DNA: TGCGCCAGCAGCTTGGCGGGACAGGGGGAGACCCAGTACTTC. Translation: CASSLAGQGETQYF.